This T cell receptor beta chain is drawn from a study of spatial heterogeneity in lung cancer. The CDR3 is 13 amino acids. CDR1 is SQVTM, CDR2 ANQGSEA, per germline. V was trimmed by 0 bases and J by 9 bases, leaving 12 bases between them. TCRdb itself ran the 5' RACE reads through MiXCR, one entry per CDR3 protein. The sample lists some 21,000 distinct CDR3 sequences, roughly 3% seen once, with less than 35% in the top ten. This clonotype was recorded many times. Time point meaning: sample taken at primary tumor resection. The TCR originated in a female donor with early-stage non-small cell lung cancer. Sequenced here: PBMCs, sampled at surgery. This sequence joins TRBV29-1 and TRBJ2-1; a weak D match, TRBD1 (5 bases). The CDR3 region is CSVEDRKGAEQFF. The CDR3 region has the DNA TGCAGCGTTGAAGATCGAAAAGGGGCTGAGCAGTTCTTC.